This TCR beta chain was found in a study of T cells in Graves' hyperthyroidism and ophthalmopathy. Amplified regions were TCR beta CDR3 sequences from RNA transcripts. During a first-round RT-PCR of the TCR CDR3, the HTBI primer set was used. TCRdb independently ran MiXCR on the multiplex PCR reads; one entry per CDR3 protein. The sample holds about 270,000 distinct CDR3 sequences, roughly 20% seen once. The diagnostic basis comprised clinical symptoms, serum thyroxine and TRAb, thyroid ultrasound and orbital computed tomography. This clonotype was seen more than once but under ten times. Trimming took off 4 bases at V and 0 bases at J, with 10 bases between the two ends. The germline gives CDR1 SGHRS, CDR2 YFSETQ. The CDR3 consists of 14 residues.

The chain carries TRBV5-1 and TRBJ1-1, with D maybe TRBD1 (5 bases). This receptor was obtained from a man aged 25 to 40 with Graves' ophthalmopathy. The sample taken for sequencing was blood. CDR3 region: CASSQGLLNTEAFF. The CDR3 DNA reads TGCGCCAGCAGCCAGGGACTGCTGAACACTGAAGCTTTCTTT. Looking up the rest from reference TRBV5-1 and TRBJ1-1 gives the full variable domain: KAGVTQTPRYLIKTRGQQVTLSCSPISGHRSVSWYQQTPGQGLQFLFEYFSETQRNKGNFPGRFSGRQFSNSRSEMNVSTLELGDSALYLCASSQGLLNTEAFFGQGTRLTVV.